The next 26 T cell receptor beta chains were all read from a single sample in a study of long-term antiretroviral therapy in people with HIV. Investigators performed immunoSEQ version v3.0 at survey level. Only in-frame clones appear in the TCRdb table, and some are missing; sequencing was by immunoSEQ multiplex PCR. In the table there are 15,000 or so clones, about 84% of which are singletons. Material: unsorted PBMCs, obtained roughly 1.2 years before starting antiretroviral therapy. The receptor set was obtained from a man younger than 45 with HIV.

This clone was observed a handful of times. The chain uses TRBV10-3 and TRBJ2-2, with unresolved D. The CDR3 sequence is 14 residues long. V dropped 3 bases and J dropped 0 bases, with 5 bases sitting between them. The germline CDR1 and CDR2 sequences are ENHRY and SYGVKD. CDR3 loop: CAISDSTNTGELFF. CDR3 coding DNA: TGTGCCATCAGTGACAGCACGAACACCGGGGAGCTGTTTTTT.

V usage is TRBV5-4 and J usage is TRBJ2-2; 8 nucleotides agree with TRBD2. In germline, CDR1 is SGHNT, CDR2 YYREEE (reference sequence). CDR3 length: 15 residues. Trimming removed 0 bases from V and 6 bases from J; junction bases left unmatched: 4. CDR3 sequence (DNA): TGTGCCAGCAGCTTGGCTACTAGCGGCGCCGGGGAGCTGTTTTTT. It translates to CASSLATSGAGELFF.

The chain has TRBV11-2 and TRBJ2-3, with D possibly called TRBD1 or TRBD2 (5 bases each). V lost 4 bases and J lost 5, with 7 bases in between. This CDR3 has 12 amino acids. Germline V gives CDR1 SGHAT, CDR2 FQNNGV. CDR3 protein: CASSWDGDTQYF. CDR3 coding DNA: TGTGCCAGCAGCTGGGACGGAGATACGCAGTATTTT. Looking up the rest from reference TRBV11-2 and TRBJ2-3 gives the full variable domain: EAGVAQSPRYKIIEKRQSVAFWCNPISGHATLYWYQQILGQGPKLLIQFQNNGVVDDSQLPKDRFSAERLKGVDSTLKIQPAKLEDSAVYLCASSWDGDTQYFGPGTRLTVL.

The V call is TRBV2, the J call TRBJ2-3; TRBD2 matches at 13 bases. Germline V gives CDR1 SNHLY, CDR2 FYNNEI. This CDR3 is 18 amino acids long. V trimming: 6 bases; J trimming: 0 bases; junction bases outside the gene matches: 9. The CDR3, as DNA: TGTGCCAGCAGGAAAGGGACTAGCGGGGTGTCTAGCACAGATACGCAGTATTTT. Protein sequence: CASRKGTSGVSSTDTQYF.

The chain couples TRBV9 to TRBJ2-3; D may correspond to TRBD1 or TRBD2 (5 bases each). Trimming removed 5 bases at V and 0 bases at J, with 19 bases between. Germline V gives CDR1 SGDLS, CDR2 YYNGEE. This CDR3 region has 17 residues. CDR3 sequence (DNA): TGTGCCAGCAGTACTTTAACCGGGACCAAGAGCACAGATACGCAGTATTTT. It codes for CASSTLTGTKSTDTQYF.

The genes are TRBV7-2 and TRBJ2-1; D perhaps matches TRBD2 (5 bases). The germline V and J ends were trimmed by 11 bases and 7 bases, with 6 bases remaining between them. From germline, CDR1 is SGHTA and CDR2 FQGNSA. The CDR3 is 9 amino acids. As DNA, the CDR3 is TGTGCCGGAGGTAATGAGCAGTTCTTC. It translates to CAGGNEQFF.

The J gene is TRBJ1-2, the V gene TRBV10-3; D is undetermined. This CDR3 is built from 13 residues. Germline values: CDR1 ENHRY, CDR2 SYGVKD. V gave up 4 bases and J gave up 4 bases, with 10 bases separating them. The CDR3 spells CAISGTPTYGYTF. CDR3 sequence (DNA): TGTGCCATCAGTGGGACGCCCACCTATGGCTACACCTTC.

The rearrangement links TRBV13 to TRBJ2-5; possibly TRBD2 for D (6 bases). Germline V gene sequence: CDR1 PRHDT, CDR2 FYEKMQ (reference sequence). Trimming pared 5 bases from V and 2 bases from J, leaving 12 bases between. CDR3 length equals 14 residues. CDR3 coding DNA: TGTGCCAGCAGCCCCCCGGGGGTACAAGAGACCCAGTACTTC. Protein sequence: CASSPPGVQETQYF.

The chain has TRBV5-4 and TRBJ2-7, with D possibly being TRBD1 or TRBD2 (5 bases each). There are 15 residues in the CDR3. With 4 bases removed from V and 3 bases from J, the gap between germline ends came to 17 bases. Germline-derived CDR1 and CDR2 are SGHNT and YYREEE (reference sequence). The CDR3 protein is CASSPSFGANYEQYF. In DNA form, the CDR3 reads TGTGCCAGCAGCCCATCCTTCGGGGCTAACTACGAGCAGTACTTC.

The V call is TRBV7-9, the J call TRBJ1-2; unclear D gene. Germline loops: CDR1 SEHNR, CDR2 FQNEAQ (reference sequence). With 4 bases removed from V and 4 bases from J, the gap between germline ends came to 13 bases. The CDR3 runs 14 residues. The CDR3 DNA follows: TGTGCCAGCAGCTCGCACGAAAGCCTCTATGGCTACACCTTC. This codes for CASSSHESLYGYTF.

The V call is TRBV7-2, the J call TRBJ2-1, with 9 bases that match TRBD2. J was trimmed by 0 bases and V by 6 bases; bases with no gene match: 3. This CDR3 is 15 amino acids long. Germline V gene data show CDR1 as SGHTA and CDR2 as FQGNSA. For the CDR3, the DNA is TGTGCCAGCAGGGGCGGGAGGGGCTCCTACAATGAGCAGTTCTTC. This encodes CASRGGRGSYNEQFF.

The V gene is TRBV20-1, the J gene TRBJ2-7, with D perhaps matching TRBD2 (6 bases). There are 10 residues in the CDR3. Germline assignment: CDR1 DFQATT and CDR2 SNEGSKA (reference sequence). Trimming pared 5 bases from V and 4 bases from J, leaving 6 bases between. DNA of the CDR3: TGCAGTGCTGGGAGGTACGAGCAGTACTTC. Amino acid sequence: CSAGRYEQYF.

This sequence joins TRBV11-1 and TRBJ2-3; a weak D match, TRBD2 (6 bases). The germline V and J ends were trimmed by 4 bases and 0 bases, with 11 bases remaining between them. Germline V lookup: CDR1 SGHAT, CDR2 FQDESV (reference sequence). The CDR3 is 15 amino acids. The CDR3 loop reads CASSSGLASTDTQYF. The CDR3 nucleotides read TGTGCCAGCAGCTCGGGACTTGCTAGCACAGATACGCAGTATTTT. Based on the CDR3 plus reference TRBV11-1 and TRBJ2-3, the full variable domain is EAEVAQSPRYKITEKSQAVAFWCDPISGHATLYWYRQILGQGPELLVQFQDESVVDDSQLPKDRFSAERLKGVDSTLKIQPAELGDSAMYLCASSSGLASTDTQYFGPGTRLTVL.

The chain recombines TRBV9 with TRBJ2-3; either TRBD1 or TRBD2 may fit D (6 bases each). Germline V CDR1 and CDR2: SGDLS, YYNGEE. Trimming took off 0 bases at V and 2 bases at J, with 10 bases between the two ends. CDR3 length: 15 amino acids. CDR3: CASSVEGGYTDTQYF. The CDR3 nucleotides read TGTGCCAGCAGCGTAGAGGGGGGATACACAGATACGCAGTATTTT.

V and J are TRBV12-5 and TRBJ2-1, with TRBD1 matching over 9 bases. Germline V lookup: CDR1 LGHNT, CDR2 FRNRAP. The V gene end was trimmed by 0 bases and the J gene end by 3 bases; junction bases not matched to a gene: 3. The CDR3 loop spans 16 amino acids. DNA of the CDR3: TGTGCTAGTGGTTTGGTACAGGGGGCCTACTACAATGAGCAGTTCTTC. Protein product: CASGLVQGAYYNEQFF.

The sample holds a few counts of this clone. V usage is TRBV6-1 and J usage is TRBJ1-5; possible D gene TRBD1, 6 bases. The CDR3 has 14 amino acids. V lost 6 bases to trimming and J lost 1 base, with 10 bases between them. The germline gives CDR1 MNHNS, CDR2 SASEGT. The CDR3 protein is CASSTGQSNQPQHF. The DNA for the CDR3 is TGTGCCAGCAGCACCGGACAGAGCAATCAGCCCCAGCATTTT.

The rearrangement links TRBV5-6 to TRBJ1-3; D might be TRBD1 (5 bases). The germline V gene encodes CDR1 SGHDT and CDR2 YYEEEE. The CDR3 covers 15 residues. The V and J ends lost 5 bases and 1 base respectively, with 13 bases between them. DNA of the CDR3: TGTGCCAGCAGTAGTTCGGGGGGATCTGGAAACACCATATATTTT. Translation gives CASSSSGGSGNTIYF.

This chain connects TRBV7-2 to TRBJ1-1; 10 positions agree with TRBD1. Germline-derived CDR1 and CDR2 are SGHTA and FQGNSA. The CDR3 sequence is 15 residues long. The V segment lost 4 bases and the J segment 2 bases; nucleotides outside the gene matches: 4. The CDR3 spells CASSWDRGLNTEAFF. The CDR3 DNA follows: TGTGCCAGCAGCTGGGACAGGGGCCTCAACACTGAAGCTTTCTTT.

This clone has more than one count but fewer than ten. The chain joins TRBV4-2 to TRBJ2-3; 9 bases are a match to TRBD2. The CDR3 runs 15 residues. Germline CDR1 and CDR2: LGHNA and YNFKEQ. V lost 0 bases to trimming and J lost 4 bases; unmatched junction nucleotides: 2. DNA of the CDR3: TGTGCCAGCAGCCAAGAGCGGGGGGGCCCAGATACGCAGTATTTT. Translation: CASSQERGGPDTQYF.

The chain carries TRBV30 and TRBJ2-7, with 12 positions matching TRBD2. Unmatched junction bases numbered 10, after V lost 1 base and J lost 3 bases. This CDR3 is built from 17 residues. Germline values: CDR1 GTSNPN, CDR2 SVGIG (reference sequence). CDR3 residues: CAWSGTSGRFDYYEQYF. The CDR3, as DNA: TGTGCCTGGAGTGGCACTAGCGGGAGGTTTGATTACTACGAGCAGTACTTC.

This clone was counted between two and nine times. This CDR3 is CASSAQGNIHNEQFF. The CDR3, as DNA: TGTGCCAGCAGCGCACAGGGCAATATCCACAATGAGCAGTTCTTC. The V gene is TRBV9, the J gene TRBJ2-1; TRBD1 might be the D (6 bases). Trimming stripped 3 bases from V and 5 bases from J, with 15 bases between. The length of the CDR3 is 15 residues. Germline V CDR1 and CDR2: SGDLS, YYNGEE. Full variable domain (outside the CDR3, taken from reference TRBV9 and TRBJ2-1): DSGVTQTPKHLITATGQRVTLRCSPRSGDLSVYWYQQSLDQGLQFLIQYYNGEERAKGNILERFSAQQFPDLHSELNLSSLELGDSALYFCASSAQGNIHNEQFFGPGTRLTVL.

This rearrangement joins TRBV19 to TRBJ2-1; 7 bases match TRBD2. With 1 base clipped from V and 7 bases from J, the junction kept 4 bases outside the gene matches. Germline V gives CDR1 LNHDA, CDR2 SQIVND (reference sequence). The CDR3 is 14 amino acids. The chain's CDR3 is CASSIGAGKNEQFF. In nucleotides, the CDR3 is TGTGCCAGTAGTATAGGAGCGGGGAAGAATGAGCAGTTCTTC.

This clone was seen more than once but under ten times. The chain joins TRBV7-2 to TRBJ1-2; D is undetermined. Germline values: CDR1 SGHTA, CDR2 FQGNSA. The CDR3 totals 13 residues. Trimming took 4 bases from V and 6 from J, leaving 12 bases between them. The CDR3 sequence is CASSSRTGNGYTF. Written as DNA, the CDR3 is TGTGCCAGCAGCTCAAGGACCGGAAATGGCTACACCTTC. Using reference TRBV7-2 and TRBJ1-2 for the parts outside the CDR3, the full variable domain is GAGVSQSPSNKVTEKGKDVELRCDPISGHTALYWYRQSLGQGLEFLIYFQGNSAPDKSGLPSDRFSAERTGGSVSTLTIQRTQQEDSAVYLCASSSRTGNGYTFGSGTRLTVV.

The chain couples TRBV19 to TRBJ2-1, with D possibly being TRBD2 (5 bases). With 4 bases removed from V and 3 bases from J, the gap between germline ends came to 10 bases. This CDR3 is built from 14 residues. Germline V gene sequence: CDR1 LNHDA, CDR2 SQIVND (reference sequence). CDR3 protein: CASSSGLDYNEQFF. The CDR3, as DNA: TGTGCCAGTAGTAGCGGACTTGACTACAATGAGCAGTTCTTC. Looking up the rest from reference TRBV19 and TRBJ2-1 gives the full variable domain: DGGITQSPKYLFRKEGQNVTLSCEQNLNHDAMYWYRQDPGQGLRLIYYSQIVNDFQKGDIAEGYSVSREKKESFPLTVTSAQKNPTAFYLCASSSGLDYNEQFFGPGTRLTVL.

The chain combines TRBV7-8 with TRBJ2-5; unclear D gene. The CDR3 length is 13 residues. The ends were cut back, 5 bases at V and 5 bases at J, with 12 bases in the middle. Germline CDR1 is SGHVS and CDR2 is FQNEAQ. CDR3 DNA sequence: TGTGCCAGCAGCCTAACGGGTGGGGAGACCCAGTACTTC. It codes for CASSLTGGETQYF.

V usage is TRBV6-6 and J usage is TRBJ2-4; D tentatively fits TRBD1 or TRBD2 (5 bases each). The CDR3 has 16 residues. Germline CDR1 and CDR2: MNHNY and SVGAGI (reference sequence). V was cut by 5 bases and J by 6 bases, with 20 bases left in between. The CDR3 nucleotides are TGTGCCAGCAGTCCAGGGCTTAGAGGGGTTATAAACATTCAGTACTTC. Translating gives CASSPGLRGVINIQYF.